The 5 T cell receptor beta chains below all came from one sample that was sequenced in a study of T cell responses to AZD1222 COVID-19 vaccine. The table came from immunoSEQ multiplex PCR; TCRdb's copy has only in-frame clones and leaves some out. The sample has 250,000 to 300,000 clones, about 94% seen once. The starting material was peripheral blood, obtained 28 days after the second AZD1222 dose. The origin of the receptors is an adult who received the AZD1222 COVID-19 vaccine.

This clone was recorded only once. This chain links TRBV6-5 with TRBJ1-2; weak D call: TRBD1 (5 bases). From germline, CDR1 is MNHEY and CDR2 SVGAGI. V gave up 4 bases and J gave up 8 bases, with 14 bases separating them. The length of the CDR3 is 13 residues. CDR3 in amino acids: CASSFLGEGGYTF. In DNA, the CDR3 is TGTGCCAGCAGTTTCTTAGGGGAGGGCGGCTACACCTTC.

The genes are TRBV5-6 and TRBJ1-1; TRBD1 aligns across 12 bases. This CDR3 has 15 amino acids. Trimming removed 4 bases from V and 4 bases from J; junction bases left unmatched: 5. The germline V gene encodes CDR1 SGHDT and CDR2 YYEEEE. CDR3 coding DNA: TGTGCCAGCAGCCCCCGGGACAGGGGGCCCACTGAAGCTTTCTTT. Protein sequence: CASSPRDRGPTEAFF.

V usage is TRBV5-5 and J usage is TRBJ2-3; D is undetermined. CDR1 is SGHKS, CDR2 YYEKEE, per germline (reference sequence). The V and J ends lost 0 bases and 1 base respectively, with 3 bases between them. The CDR3 sequence is 13 residues long. The CDR3 region has the DNA TGTGCCAGCAGCTTGGCGGGCACAGATACGCAGTATTTT. Amino acid sequence: CASSLAGTDTQYF.

The rearrangement uses TRBV5-1 and TRBJ1-4; maybe TRBD1 (5 bases). Germline-derived CDR1 and CDR2 are SGHRS and YFSETQ. V lost 7 bases and J 8 bases, leaving 15 bases between the germline ends. The CDR3 runs to 13 residues. The CDR3 DNA is TGCGCCAGCCGGGACCCAGAGAGGGAAAAACTGTTTTTT. Its protein is CASRDPEREKLFF.

The chain combines TRBV28 with TRBJ1-5, with D possibly matching TRBD1 (5 bases). Looked up from germline, CDR1 is MDHEN and CDR2 is SYDVKM. With 6 bases removed from V and 2 bases from J, the gap between germline ends came to 14 bases. This CDR3 is 15 amino acids long. The CDR3 region is CASSALTVGNQPQHF. The CDR3 DNA follows: TGTGCCAGCAGCGCCCTGACAGTGGGCAATCAGCCCCAGCATTTT.